This TCR beta chain emerged from a study of regulatory T cells in long-lasting Graves disease. Sample time point: persistent/refractory GD, antithyroid drugs over 5 years with positive TRAb. RNA extracted from PBMCs served as the sequencing template. Building of the TCR beta libraries involved iRepertoire HTBI primers and Arm-PCR of CDR3 regions. In TCRdb, the multiplex PCR reads were re-called with MiXCR into one record per CDR3 protein. The repertoire holds 600,000 to 800,000 distinct CDR3 sequences, 30% seen once, with about 42% in the top ten. This clonotype originated in a female donor with Graves disease. Sequencing used peripheral blood mononuclear cells (PBMCs), obtained when the disease was refractory, from a patient treated with antithyroid drugs.

The DNA of the CDR3 is TGTGCCAGCAGTGAGAATGTGTACCTAAGAGGGACCCAGTACTTC. This sequence encodes CASSENVYLRGTQYF. The J gene is TRBJ2-5, the V gene TRBV2; no firm D call. Trimming stripped 3 bases from V and 7 bases from J, with 18 bases between. Germline V gene sequence: CDR1 SNHLY, CDR2 FYNNEI. CDR3 length: 15 amino acids.